A single sample gave rise to the 16 T cell receptor beta chains below, sequenced in a study of shared T cell receptors in the human thymus. Measured with immunoSEQ multiplex PCR; TCRdb has only the in-frame clones, and not every one. The sample consists of hundreds of thousands of clones, more than 75% of them appearing once. Another study also made use of these data, one on human thymus T cells.

The source material was thymocytes. These receptors originate from a boy less than two years old with a congenital heart defect.

The chain uses TRBV25-1 and TRBJ2-2; 8 nucleotides agree with TRBD2. Germline lookup yields CDR1 MGHDK and CDR2 SYGVNS. The CDR3 sequence is 14 residues long. Trimming took 10 bases from V and 7 from J; bases not matched to a gene: 11. This CDR3 is CATTGGRRGGELFF. In nucleotides, the CDR3 is TGTGCCACCACGGGAGGGCGCCGTGGCGGGGAGCTGTTTTTT.

This rearrangement joins TRBV28 to TRBJ2-6; no clear D gene. Germline V gene lookup returns CDR1 MDHEN and CDR2 SYDVKM. Trimming took 5 bases from V and 3 from J, leaving 11 bases between them. This CDR3 comprises 15 residues. The CDR3 sequence is CASSASGGGANVLTF. The CDR3, as DNA: TGTGCCAGCAGTGCCTCAGGTGGTGGGGCCAACGTCCTGACTTTC.

This clone has a single count. The chain employs TRBV15 and TRBJ2-1; 9 bases match TRBD1. Germline loops: CDR1 LNHNV, CDR2 YYDKDF (reference sequence). The V and J ends lost 1 base and 8 bases, in that order; junction bases with no gene match: 12. The CDR3 is made up of 17 amino acids. CDR3 protein: CATSRARGQGGLDEQFF. The CDR3 bases are TGTGCCACCAGCAGAGCCAGGGGACAGGGAGGTTTAGATGAGCAGTTCTTC.

CDR3 amino acids: CASSPREMGEKLFF. In nucleotides, the CDR3 is TGTGCCAGCAGCCCCCGGGAGATGGGTGAAAAACTGTTTTTT. The chain employs TRBV11-1 and TRBJ1-4, with D unclear. This CDR3 spans 14 amino acids. Per germline, CDR1 SGHAT and CDR2 FQDESV (reference sequence). V shed 5 bases and J shed 7 bases, with 14 bases lying between them.

This clone has just a few counts. This chain uses TRBV2 with TRBJ2-5; a possible D gene is TRBD1 (5 bases). The germline V gene encodes CDR1 SNHLY and CDR2 FYNNEI. The CDR3 runs to 14 residues. V was trimmed by 0 bases and J by 4 bases, leaving 9 bases between them. The CDR3 protein is CASSEARQGETQYF. The CDR3 DNA is TGTGCCAGCAGTGAAGCGCGGCAGGGAGAGACCCAGTACTTC.

This chain joins TRBV6-6 and TRBJ2-7; unclear D gene. V gave up 7 bases and J gave up 1 base, with 20 bases separating them. The CDR3 runs 16 residues. CDR1 is MNHNY, CDR2 SVGAGI, per germline (reference sequence). DNA of the CDR3: TGTGCCAGCACCTTAGCTCGAGATACAATTTCCTACGAGCAGTACTTC. Translation: CASTLARDTISYEQYF.

This clone showed up just a few times. An end of the junction differs from the germline gene, which may be a read error. The rearrangement links TRBV7-7 to TRBJ2-6, with 7 positions matching TRBD2. CDR3 length: 16 residues. CDR1 is SSHAT, CDR2 FNYEAQ, per germline (reference sequence). The CDR3 DNA follows: TGTGCTAGCAGCCCCTCGGGGGGCTCTGGGGCCAACGTCCTGACTTTC. Its translation is CASSPSGGSGANVLTF.

The CDR3 region is CATNRPERRQYF. In DNA, the CDR3 is TGTGCCACCAACCGGCCCGAGCGAAGGCAGTATTTT. The chain uses TRBV6-1 and TRBJ2-3; D is unresolved. Per germline, CDR1 MNHNS and CDR2 SASEGT. The length of the CDR3 is 12 residues. The V end lost 10 bases, the J end lost 11 bases, and 19 bases lay between the germline ends.

The genes are TRBV6-5 and TRBJ2-2; 8 bases line up with TRBD2. The CDR3 totals 15 residues. Germline loops: CDR1 MNHEY, CDR2 SVGAGI. V lost 4 bases and J lost 5; bases outside the gene matches: 6. The CDR3 nucleotides read TGTGCCAGCAGTTCTCCGGGGGGGGGTACCGGGGAGCTGTTTTTT. Translated: CASSSPGGGTGELFF.

The chain is built from TRBV10-1 and TRBJ2-7, with D tentatively TRBD1 (5 bases). The germline gives CDR1 WNHNN, CDR2 SYGVQD (reference sequence). Between the trimmed V and J ends, which lost 0 bases and 6 bases, there was a span of 12 bases. The CDR3 covers 14 residues. The DNA for the CDR3 is TGCGCCAGCAGTGAGTCTGTAAGGGGTAGCGAGCAGTACTTC. Translating it yields CASSESVRGSEQYF.

The CDR3 loop is CASSPGVFSDWTYEQYF. The CDR3 coding sequence is TGTGCCAGCAGCCCCGGCGTTTTCAGCGACTGGACCTACGAGCAGTACTTC. This chain uses TRBV4-2 with TRBJ2-7, with D unresolved. The germline V gene encodes CDR1 LGHNA and CDR2 YNFKEQ. The CDR3 has 17 residues. Trimming stripped 4 bases from V and 2 bases from J, with 21 bases between.

The rearrangement joins TRBV6-1 to TRBJ2-7; 11 bases fit TRBD1. The CDR3 is 15 residues long. The germline V gene encodes CDR1 MNHNS and CDR2 SASEGT. Trimming took 4 bases from V and 3 from J; bases not matched to a gene: 5. CDR3: CASSAWTGGGYEQYF. CDR3 nucleotides: TGTGCCAGCAGTGCCTGGACAGGGGGCGGCTACGAGCAGTACTTC.

In DNA, the CDR3 is TGTGCCTCGTCGCCAATGGGACTAGCGGAGAACGAGCAGTACTTC. It specifies CASSPMGLAENEQYF. V gene TRBV30 combines with J gene TRBJ2-5; 11 nucleotides match TRBD2. The closer fit of TRBJ2-7 to the DNA end suggests the J call may be wrong. The CDR3 is 15 amino acids. Germline-derived CDR1 and CDR2 are GTSNPN and SVGIG (reference sequence).

The rearrangement joins TRBV7-9 to TRBJ2-1; 9 bases match TRBD2. The CDR3 consists of 17 residues. From germline, CDR1 is SEHNR and CDR2 FQNEAQ (reference sequence). After removal of 1 base from V and 8 bases from J, the junction contained 12 bases not matched to a gene. CDR3 nucleotide sequence: TGTGCCAGCAGCTTAGGGGAGCGGGAGGACCGAGGTTATGAGCAGTTCTTC. As protein: CASSLGEREDRGYEQFF.

This chain connects TRBV2 to TRBJ2-3; 11 nucleotides match TRBD2. The CDR3 is 15 residues long. V gave up 1 base and J gave up 5 bases; unmatched junction bases: 2. CDR1 and CDR2 (germline): SNHLY, FYNNEI. The CDR3 region is CASSEVAGGLDTQYF. CDR3 DNA: TGTGCCAGCAGTGAAGTAGCGGGAGGGCTAGATACGCAGTATTTT.

This chain connects TRBV13 to TRBJ2-7, with 7 bases lining up with TRBD2. Germline V gene lookup returns CDR1 PRHDT and CDR2 FYEKMQ (reference sequence). There are 15 residues in the CDR3. After removal of 4 bases from V and 2 bases from J, the junction contained 8 bases not matched to a gene. CDR3 sequence reads: CASSSTSGDPYEQYF. The CDR3 coding sequence is TGTGCCAGCAGCTCCACCAGCGGGGACCCCTACGAGCAGTACTTC.